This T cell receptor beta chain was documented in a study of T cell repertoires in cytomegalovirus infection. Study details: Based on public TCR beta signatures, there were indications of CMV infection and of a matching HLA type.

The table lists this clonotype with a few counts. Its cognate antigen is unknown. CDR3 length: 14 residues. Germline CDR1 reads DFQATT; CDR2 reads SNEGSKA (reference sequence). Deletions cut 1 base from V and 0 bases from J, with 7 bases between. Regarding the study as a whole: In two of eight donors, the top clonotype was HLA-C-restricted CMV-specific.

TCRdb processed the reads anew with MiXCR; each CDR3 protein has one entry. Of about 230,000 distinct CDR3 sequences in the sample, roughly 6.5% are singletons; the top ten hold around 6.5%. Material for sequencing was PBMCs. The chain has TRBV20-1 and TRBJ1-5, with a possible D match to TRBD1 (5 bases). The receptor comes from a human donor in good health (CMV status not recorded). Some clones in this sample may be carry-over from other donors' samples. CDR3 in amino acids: CSARAGNSNQPQHF. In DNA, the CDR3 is TGCAGTGCTAGAGCAGGGAATAGCAATCAGCCCCAGCATTTT.